This TCR beta chain originates from a study of memory CD4+ T cells and cytomegalovirus serostatus. This clone occurred a few times. Single viable CD3+CD4+CD8-CD45RO+ cells were sorted as the memory CD4+ T cells. V was trimmed by 3 bases and J by 6 bases, leaving 8 bases between them. This CDR3 has 13 amino acids. The germline gives CDR1 LNHDA, CDR2 SQIVND (reference sequence). The protocol was immunoSEQ multiplex PCR, while the TCRdb copy is restricted to in-frame clones and leaves out a portion. The top ten hold around 0.66% of the sample, which has 27,000 or so clones, 75% to 85% seen once. The chain employs TRBV19 and TRBJ2-2; tentatively, D is TRBD2 (6 bases). The TCR originated in an adult in good health and CMV-seronegative. Specimen: memory CD4+ T cells from blood. The CDR3 DNA reads as TGTGCCAGTAGTATCTCGGGGGCCGGGGAGCTGTTTTTT. It specifies CASSISGAGELFF.